The rows below give T cell receptor beta chains drawn from one sample of a study of metastatic and nonmetastatic thyroid tumors. TCRdb re-analyzed the PCR reads through MiXCR. The sample contains roughly 14,000 clones, just over 30% of which appear only once. Sequencing was carried out using blood. The receptors derive from a female donor with papillary thyroid cancer or a benign thyroid nodule (not recorded which). Some clones in this sample may be carry-over from other donors' samples. Each CDR3 is given with its conserved first and last residue. D genes are given only for firm matches. Rows give clone size only sometimes, using once, few, many, or a class for an expanded clone.

>TRBV2|.|12|.|TRBJ2-7
CASIPGVGEQYF
TGTGCCAGCATTCCAGGGGTCGGTGAGCAGTACTTC
>TRBV18|.|14|.|TRBJ1-3
CASAPRDSGNTIYF
TGTGCCAGCGCGCCTAGAGACTCTGGAAACACCATATATTTT
>TRBV2|TRBD1|13|many|TRBJ2-1
CASKGTGWNEQFF
TGTGCCAGCAAAGGGACAGGATGGAATGAGCAGTTCTTC
>TRBV7-7|.|12|medium-sized|TRBJ2-2
CASSPMSGELFF
TGTGCTAGCAGCCCCATGAGCGGGGAGCTGTTTTTT
>TRBV30|.|15|many|TRBJ1-3
CAWSTTGLGGNTIYF
TGTGCCTGGAGCACGACGGGGCTAGGCGGAAACACCATATATTTT
>TRBV6-2/TRBV6-3|TRBD1|15|medium-sized|TRBJ1-1
CASRQPGGGGTEAFF
TGTGCCAGCAGGCAACCAGGGGGGGGAGGCACTGAAGCTTTCTTT
>TRBV29-1|.|12|many|TRBJ2-5
CSVDARGETQYF
TGCAGCGTTGATGCCCGCGGGGAGACCCAGTACTTC
>TRBV11-2|.|16|.|TRBJ2-1
CASSPSPGVGYNEQFF
TGTGCCAGCAGCCCCTCGCCGGGGGTTGGCTACAATGAGCAGTTCTTC
>TRBV5-1|.|16|once|TRBJ2-5
CASSLAVASVGRTQYF
TGCGCCAGCAGCTTGGCCGTCGCTAGCGTGGGGAGGACCCAGTACTTC
>TRBV6-9|TRBD1|13|.|TRBJ2-3
CASSYARDRGRNF
TGTGCCAGCAGTTATGCCCGGGACAGGGGGCGGAATTTT
>TRBV6-1|.|11|medium-sized|TRBJ1-1
CASSRPNGAFF
TGTGCCAGCAGTCGACCAAACGGAGCTTTCTTT
>TRBV3-1|.|14|many|TRBJ1-5
CASSQGRGDQPQHF
TGTGCCAGCAGCCAAGGGAGGGGGGATCAGCCCCAGCATTTT
>TRBV11-2|.|11|medium-sized|TRBJ2-7
CASRLGDEQYF
TGTGCCAGCAGGCTAGGGGACGAGCAGTACTTC
>TRBV10-3|.|17|medium-sized|TRBJ2-2
CAISESRGGTNTGELFF
TGTGCCATCAGTGAGTCGAGAGGCGGGACCAACACCGGGGAGCTGTTTTTT
>TRBV2|.|17|medium-sized|TRBJ1-3
CASSEEGGGFSGNTIYF
TGTGCCAGCAGTGAAGAGGGGGGAGGCTTCTCTGGAAACACCATATATTTT
>TRBV7-2|.|14|many|TRBJ1-5
CASSQGTGFQPQHF
TGTGCCAGCAGCCAGGGGACGGGTTTTCAGCCCCAGCATTTT
>TRBV27|TRBD1|14|.|TRBJ1-2
CASSFQDRYHGYTF
TGTGCCAGCAGTTTTCAGGACAGGTACCATGGCTACACCTTC
>TRBV19|.|17|.|TRBJ1-2
CASSTGLAGAVSDGYTF
TGTGCCAGTAGTACTGGGCTGGCAGGGGCTGTTTCGGATGGCTACACCTTC
>TRBV19|TRBD2|18|many|TRBJ2-1
CASRYASGGALGLNEQFF
TGTGCCAGCCGCTACGCTAGCGGGGGGGCTCTCGGGTTGAATGAGCAGTTCTTC
>TRBV11-1|TRBD2|17|.|TRBJ2-7
CASSQGTSSSSSYEQYF
TGTGCCAGCAGCCAGGGGACTAGCTCTTCGAGCTCCTACGAGCAGTACTTC
>TRBV14|TRBD1|15|many|TRBJ2-3
CASSQPTGGRDTQYF
TGTGCCAGCAGCCAACCTACAGGGGGCCGAGATACGCAGTATTTT
>TRBV30|.|11|.|TRBJ2-3
CAWSLADTQYF
TGTGCCTGGAGTCTTGCGGATACGCAGTATTTT
>TRBV20-1|TRBD1|18|medium-sized|TRBJ1-5
CSARGSGTENAIHQPQHF
TGCAGTGCTAGAGGATCCGGGACAGAAAACGCCATCCATCAGCCCCAGCATTTT
>TRBV11-2|TRBD2|15|.|TRBJ2-7
CASSTRLASGYEQYF
TGTGCCAGCAGCACCCGACTAGCGAGTGGCTACGAGCAGTACTTC
>TRBV11-2|TRBD2|14|.|TRBJ2-2
CASRRIAGVGELFF
TGTGCCAGCAGACGCATAGCGGGAGTCGGGGAGCTGTTTTTT
>TRBV7-3|TRBD2|18|many|TRBJ2-3
CASSLKGKLAGVRDTQYF
TGTGCCAGCAGCTTAAAAGGGAAACTAGCGGGGGTGAGAGATACGCAGTATTTT